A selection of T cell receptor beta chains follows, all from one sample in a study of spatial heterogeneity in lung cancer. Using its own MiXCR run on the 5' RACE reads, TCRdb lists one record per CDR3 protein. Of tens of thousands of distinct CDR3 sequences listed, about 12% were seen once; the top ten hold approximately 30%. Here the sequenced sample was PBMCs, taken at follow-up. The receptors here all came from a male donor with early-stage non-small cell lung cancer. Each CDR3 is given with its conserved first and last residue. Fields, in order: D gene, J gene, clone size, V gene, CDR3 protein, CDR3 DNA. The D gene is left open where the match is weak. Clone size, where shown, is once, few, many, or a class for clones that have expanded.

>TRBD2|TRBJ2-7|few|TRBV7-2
CASSSGTMTDEQYF
TGTGCCAGCAGCTCGGGGACTATGACGGACGAGCAGTACTTC
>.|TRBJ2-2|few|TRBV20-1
CSASRNTGELFF
TGCAGTGCTAGCAGAAACACCGGGGAGCTGTTTTTT
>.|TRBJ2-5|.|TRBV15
CATSSRIGRSETQYF
TGTGCCACCAGCAGTCGGATAGGGCGAAGTGAGACCCAGTACTTC
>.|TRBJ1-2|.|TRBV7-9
CASSLRSLDSNYGYTF
TGTGCCAGCAGCTTAAGGTCGCTTGACTCTAACTATGGCTACACCTTC
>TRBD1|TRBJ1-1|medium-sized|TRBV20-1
CSARPLDRGGPEAFF
TGCAGTGCTAGGCCCCTGGACAGGGGCGGACCTGAAGCTTTCTTT
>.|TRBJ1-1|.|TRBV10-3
CATQGYVNTEAFF
TGTGCCACACAGGGCTATGTGAACACTGAAGCTTTCTTT
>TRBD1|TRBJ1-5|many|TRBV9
CASSGDRSGGSGPQHF
TGTGCCAGCAGCGGAGATCGCTCAGGGGGCTCGGGACCCCAGCATTTT
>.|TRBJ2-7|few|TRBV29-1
CSVEVVSGPYEQYF
TGCAGCGTTGAAGTGGTGTCAGGGCCTTACGAGCAGTACTTC
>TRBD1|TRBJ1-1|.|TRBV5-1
CASSPTGINTEAFF
TGCGCCAGCAGCCCGACAGGGATAAACACTGAAGCTTTCTTT
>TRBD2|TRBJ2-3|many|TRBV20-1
CSASSGPNTDTQYF
TGCAGTGCTTCTAGCGGACCTAACACAGATACGCAGTATTTT
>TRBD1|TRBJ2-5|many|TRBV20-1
CSAVGTGAETQYF
TGCAGTGCCGTAGGGACAGGGGCAGAGACCCAGTACTTC
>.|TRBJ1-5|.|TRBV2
CASSTGGARNQPQHF
TGTGCCAGCAGTACTGGGGGGGCCCGCAATCAGCCCCAGCATTTT
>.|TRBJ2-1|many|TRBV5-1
CASSFGVQGPYNEQFF
TGCGCCAGCAGCTTTGGGGTCCAGGGCCCATACAATGAGCAGTTCTTC
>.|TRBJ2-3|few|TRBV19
CASSPLVRTDTQYF
TGTGCCAGTAGCCCCCTTGTTCGCACAGATACGCAGTATTTT
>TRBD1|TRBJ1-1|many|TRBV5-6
CASSGDRGGNTEAFF
TGTGCCAGCAGCGGGGACAGGGGTGGTAACACTGAAGCTTTCTTT
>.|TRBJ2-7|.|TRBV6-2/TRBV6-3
CASSYSSLAISSYEQYF
TGTGCCAGCAGTTACTCGAGCTTAGCCATCAGCTCCTACGAGCAGTACTTC
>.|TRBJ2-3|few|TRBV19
CASTPGGGPDTQYF
TGTGCCAGTACCCCAGGGGGAGGGCCAGATACGCAGTATTTT
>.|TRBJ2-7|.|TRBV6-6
CASTVEERYEQYF
TGTGCCAGCACGGTGGAGGAGAGGTACGAGCAGTACTTC
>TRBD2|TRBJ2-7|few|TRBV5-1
CASSPTGTSGSYEQYF
TGCGCCAGCAGCCCTACCGGGACTAGCGGCTCCTACGAGCAGTACTTC
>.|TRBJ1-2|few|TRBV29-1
CSVEDGIEPAAGYTF
TGCAGCGTTGAAGATGGAATTGAGCCGGCGGCGGGCTACACCTTC
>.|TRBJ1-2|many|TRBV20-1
CSASGQPANYGYTF
TGCAGTGCCTCCGGGCAGCCCGCTAACTATGGCTACACCTTC
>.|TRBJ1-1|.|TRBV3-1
CASSQVLNTEAFF
TGTGCCAGCAGCCAAGTTCTTAACACTGAAGCTTTCTTT
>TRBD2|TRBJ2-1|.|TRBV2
CASQNDYRTSGRFHEQFF
TGTGCCAGCCAGAACGACTACCGGACTAGCGGGAGGTTCCATGAGCAGTTCTTC